This TCR beta chain was identified during a study of blood T cells in healthy people across ages. V gave up 2 bases and J gave up 9 bases; unmatched junction bases: 6. Germline V lookup: CDR1 MNHNY, CDR2 SVGAGI (reference sequence). This CDR3 contains 14 residues. The use of a sample-barcoded 5' primer and a J-beta primer mix characterized a second PCR of 7 to 11 cycles. TCRdb analysed the 5' RACE reads with MiXCR anew, one entry per CDR3 protein. In the table there are roughly 800,000 distinct CDR3 sequences, nearly 60% of which are singletons. Each donor supplied roughly 9.1 milliliters of peripheral blood.

This chain uses TRBV6-6 with TRBJ2-1; 8 bases fit TRBD2. The receptor's source is a man in his thirties or forties in good health. Material for sequencing was blood. CDR3 amino acids: CASSYQTRGGEQFF. CDR3 in DNA: TGTGCCAGCAGTTACCAGACTCGGGGGGGTGAGCAGTTCTTC.